These T cell receptor beta chains were read from a single sample in a study of T-cell reconstitution after alpha-beta-depleted transplantation in children. In TCRdb, the PCR reads were re-called with MiXCR into one record per CDR3 protein. The data hold approximately 640,000 distinct CDR3 sequences, with roughly 17% observed a single time. The sequencing here drew on PBMCs from the stem cell graft donor, taken from the stem cell graft. Every receptor here comes from a human donor who donated a stem cell graft to a child with acute myeloid leukemia. Both conserved end residues are part of each CDR3. The D gene is left open where the match is weak. The size entry is marked missing in some rows and otherwise reads once, few, many or a size class.

v_call: TRBV20-1
clone_size: many
j_call: TRBJ2-2
d_call: .
cdr3_nt: TGCAGTGCTAGAGCGGCAGTCTTGGACACCGGGGAGCTGTTTTTT
cdr3_aa: CSARAAVLDTGELFF

v_call: TRBV15
clone_size: many
j_call: TRBJ2-2
d_call: .
cdr3_nt: TGTGCCACCAGTACAGGGTTCACCGGGGAGCTGTTTTTT
cdr3_aa: CATSTGFTGELFF

v_call: TRBV20-1
clone_size: .
j_call: TRBJ1-2
d_call: .
cdr3_nt: TGCAGTGCTAGAGATCCTTTCGGGGATAACTATGGCTACACCTTC
cdr3_aa: CSARDPFGDNYGYTF

v_call: TRBV20-1
clone_size: many
j_call: TRBJ1-5
d_call: TRBD1
cdr3_nt: TGCAGTGCTAGCCCGGGACAGCTAAATCAGCCCCAGCATTTT
cdr3_aa: CSASPGQLNQPQHF

v_call: TRBV7-2
clone_size: .
j_call: TRBJ1-5
d_call: .
cdr3_nt: TGTGCCAGCAGCCGGACACCCAGCAATCAGCCCCAGCATTTT
cdr3_aa: CASSRTPSNQPQHF

v_call: TRBV18
clone_size: .
j_call: TRBJ2-3
d_call: .
cdr3_nt: TGTGCCAGCTCACCACAGACAGAAGATACGCAGTATTTT
cdr3_aa: CASSPQTEDTQYF

v_call: TRBV20-1
clone_size: .
j_call: TRBJ2-3
d_call: TRBD2
cdr3_nt: TGCAGTGCTACCGGACTAGCGGATAGCACAGATACGCAGTATTTT
cdr3_aa: CSATGLADSTDTQYF

v_call: TRBV9
clone_size: .
j_call: TRBJ1-4
d_call: TRBD1
cdr3_nt: TGTGCCAGCAGCGTCCAGGGGGTTACTAATGAAAAACTGTTTTTT
cdr3_aa: CASSVQGVTNEKLFF

v_call: TRBV5-4
clone_size: .
j_call: TRBJ2-3
d_call: TRBD1
cdr3_nt: TGTGCCAGGAGCTTGTGGCCCAGTGCTCTACCGGGACAGGGAGGAGGCACAGATACGCAGTATTTT
cdr3_aa: CARSLWPSALPGQGGGTDTQYF

v_call: TRBV7-9
clone_size: .
j_call: TRBJ2-5
d_call: .
cdr3_nt: TGTGCCAGCAGCTCCCGTGGGATCCTACGGGGAGAGACCCAGTACTTC
cdr3_aa: CASSSRGILRGETQYF

v_call: TRBV7-9
clone_size: few
j_call: TRBJ1-1
d_call: .
cdr3_nt: TGTGCCAGCAGCCCACCGTGGGGGAACACTGAAGCTTTCTTT
cdr3_aa: CASSPPWGNTEAFF

v_call: TRBV13
clone_size: few
j_call: TRBJ2-7
d_call: .
cdr3_nt: TGTGCCAGCAGCGGGGGACGGGACTCCTACGAGCAGTACTTC
cdr3_aa: CASSGGRDSYEQYF

v_call: TRBV29-1
clone_size: many
j_call: TRBJ1-1
d_call: TRBD1
cdr3_nt: TGCAGCGTGGCTGACAGGGCCTTGGGAGCTTTCTTT
cdr3_aa: CSVADRALGAFF

v_call: TRBV7-2
clone_size: many
j_call: TRBJ2-3
d_call: TRBD1
cdr3_nt: TGTGCCAGCAGCATAAGGACAGGCGCGACTTTCACAGATACGCAGTATTTT
cdr3_aa: CASSIRTGATFTDTQYF

v_call: TRBV10-3
clone_size: .
j_call: TRBJ2-2
d_call: .
cdr3_nt: TGTGCCATCAGTGTTAAGTTCCCCGGGGAGCTGTTTTTT
cdr3_aa: CAISVKFPGELFF

v_call: TRBV7-6
clone_size: many
j_call: TRBJ2-2
d_call: .
cdr3_nt: TGTGCCAGCAGCTTAGCGTCTGCCGGGGAGCTGTTTTTT
cdr3_aa: CASSLASAGELFF

v_call: TRBV2
clone_size: .
j_call: TRBJ2-2
d_call: TRBD1
cdr3_nt: TGTGCCAGCGCTTTCCAGGGGGCGCGGACCGGGGAGCTGTTTTTT
cdr3_aa: CASAFQGARTGELFF

v_call: TRBV25-1
clone_size: many
j_call: TRBJ1-2
d_call: .
cdr3_nt: TGTGCCAGCAGTGAATTGGACAGTTCCTATGGCTACACCTTC
cdr3_aa: CASSELDSSYGYTF

v_call: TRBV29-1
clone_size: many
j_call: TRBJ2-5
d_call: .
cdr3_nt: TGCAGCGTTGGGCCGGCCCTTCTCCAAGAGACCCAGTACTTC
cdr3_aa: CSVGPALLQETQYF

v_call: TRBV15
clone_size: few
j_call: TRBJ2-3
d_call: .
cdr3_nt: TGTGCCACCAGCAGAGATGCCTTAGCCGCAGGGAATCCAGATACGCAGTATTTT
cdr3_aa: CATSRDALAAGNPDTQYF

v_call: TRBV4-1
clone_size: .
j_call: TRBJ1-5
d_call: TRBD1
cdr3_nt: TGCGCCAGCAGCCAAGCCGACAGGGGTAGCCAGCCCCAGCATTTT
cdr3_aa: CASSQADRGSQPQHF

v_call: TRBV5-6
clone_size: many
j_call: TRBJ2-7
d_call: .
cdr3_nt: TGTGCCAGCAGCGGGTGGGGGGACTCCTACGAGCAGTACTTC
cdr3_aa: CASSGWGDSYEQYF

v_call: TRBV15
clone_size: many
j_call: TRBJ2-7
d_call: .
cdr3_nt: TGTGCCACCAGCCTAGACAGGACTATCTACGAGCAGTACTTC
cdr3_aa: CATSLDRTIYEQYF

v_call: TRBV30
clone_size: few
j_call: TRBJ2-1
d_call: TRBD2
cdr3_nt: TGTGCCTGGAGTGTAACTAGCGGTTACAATGAGCAGTTCTTC
cdr3_aa: CAWSVTSGYNEQFF

v_call: TRBV5-1
clone_size: many
j_call: TRBJ1-1
d_call: .
cdr3_nt: TGCGCCAGCAGCTGGACATCTATGAACACTGAAGCTTTCTTT
cdr3_aa: CASSWTSMNTEAFF

v_call: TRBV20-1
clone_size: few
j_call: TRBJ1-2
d_call: .
cdr3_nt: TGCAGTGCTGTTTACGAGAATGGAACTAACTATGGCTACACCTTC
cdr3_aa: CSAVYENGTNYGYTF

v_call: TRBV7-9
clone_size: .
j_call: TRBJ1-5
d_call: .
cdr3_nt: TGTGCCAGCAGCTTGGGTACGCAGGGGACACCCCAGCATTTT
cdr3_aa: CASSLGTQGTPQHF

v_call: TRBV7-6
clone_size: once
j_call: TRBJ2-1
d_call: .
cdr3_nt: TGTGCCAGCAGCTTAGAAGGGCAGGAAAAGTACAATGAGCAGTTCTTC
cdr3_aa: CASSLEGQEKYNEQFF

v_call: TRBV7-2
clone_size: few
j_call: TRBJ2-5
d_call: .
cdr3_nt: TGTGCCAGCAGCTCTACAGACGTTTGGGGAGAAGAGACCCAGTACTTC
cdr3_aa: CASSSTDVWGEETQYF

v_call: TRBV28
clone_size: few
j_call: TRBJ2-3
d_call: TRBD1
cdr3_nt: TGTGCCAGCAGTTGGCAGGGGGGCACAGATACGCAGTATTTT
cdr3_aa: CASSWQGGTDTQYF

v_call: TRBV18
clone_size: few
j_call: TRBJ2-4
d_call: TRBD1
cdr3_nt: TGTGCCAGCTCACCGCAGTCGCAGGGGGCTGGAAACATTCAGTACTTC
cdr3_aa: CASSPQSQGAGNIQYF

v_call: TRBV7-9
clone_size: few
j_call: TRBJ2-7
d_call: TRBD2
cdr3_nt: TGTGCCAGCAGCTTAGTAAGCGGGACGCAGTACTTC
cdr3_aa: CASSLVSGTQYF

v_call: TRBV5-6
clone_size: .
j_call: TRBJ2-1
d_call: .
cdr3_nt: TGTGCCAGCAGCTTAAGGGAGGGGGCGCTCAATGAGCAGTTCTTC
cdr3_aa: CASSLREGALNEQFF

v_call: TRBV10-3
clone_size: many
j_call: TRBJ2-7
d_call: TRBD1
cdr3_nt: TGTGCCATCGGGACAGAGAGCTCCTACGAGCAGTACTTC
cdr3_aa: CAIGTESSYEQYF

v_call: TRBV27
clone_size: .
j_call: TRBJ1-1
d_call: TRBD1
cdr3_nt: TGTGCCAGCAGTCCGGACAGGGGTGGACCGGTTGACACTGAAGCTTTCTTT
cdr3_aa: CASSPDRGGPVDTEAFF

v_call: TRBV20-1
clone_size: many
j_call: TRBJ1-1
d_call: TRBD1
cdr3_nt: TGCAGTGTATTCCGGGACAGGCTCCGTTCCACTGAAGCTTTCTTT
cdr3_aa: CSVFRDRLRSTEAFF

v_call: TRBV5-1
clone_size: many
j_call: TRBJ1-1
d_call: TRBD1
cdr3_nt: TGCGCCAGCAGCTTGGGGGACAGGAACACTGAAGCTTTCTTT
cdr3_aa: CASSLGDRNTEAFF

v_call: TRBV11-2
clone_size: few
j_call: TRBJ2-1
d_call: .
cdr3_nt: TGTGCCAGCAGCACCCGAGGGGGACAACTCAATGAGCAGTTCTTC
cdr3_aa: CASSTRGGQLNEQFF

v_call: TRBV7-9
clone_size: many
j_call: TRBJ2-1
d_call: .
cdr3_nt: TGTGCCAGCAGCGACGGGACCCACCCTAATGAGCAGTTCTTC
cdr3_aa: CASSDGTHPNEQFF

v_call: TRBV30
clone_size: few
j_call: TRBJ1-1
d_call: .
cdr3_nt: TGTGCCTGGAGTGTATTTGGGACTAACACTGAAGCTTTCTTT
cdr3_aa: CAWSVFGTNTEAFF

v_call: TRBV20-1
clone_size: .
j_call: TRBJ2-7
d_call: .
cdr3_nt: TGCAGTGCAGGAGGGGGCAGATTCTACGAGCAGTACTTC
cdr3_aa: CSAGGGRFYEQYF

v_call: TRBV10-3
clone_size: many
j_call: TRBJ2-5
d_call: .
cdr3_nt: TGTGCCATCAGTGAGTCAGATGAGGAGACCCAGTACTTC
cdr3_aa: CAISESDEETQYF

v_call: TRBV7-2
clone_size: few
j_call: TRBJ1-4
d_call: TRBD1
cdr3_nt: TGTGCCAGCAGCCCCACAGGGGGCGCGGGGGAAAAACTGTTTTTT
cdr3_aa: CASSPTGGAGEKLFF

v_call: TRBV19
clone_size: many
j_call: TRBJ2-3
d_call: .
cdr3_nt: TGTGCCTCAGAGGGGGTCACAGATACGCAGTATTTT
cdr3_aa: CASEGVTDTQYF

v_call: TRBV11-2
clone_size: .
j_call: TRBJ2-7
d_call: .
cdr3_nt: TGTGCCAGCCGAGGGGGGGGCCACGAGCAGTACTTC
cdr3_aa: CASRGGGHEQYF

v_call: TRBV20-1
clone_size: many
j_call: TRBJ1-6
d_call: TRBD1
cdr3_nt: TGCAGTGCTAGAGAACAACCGGGACAGAGTAATTCACCCCTCCACTTT
cdr3_aa: CSAREQPGQSNSPLHF

v_call: TRBV28
clone_size: .
j_call: TRBJ1-1
d_call: .
cdr3_nt: TGTGCCAGCAGTTTAGCGGGGCGAAGGAACACTGAAGCTTTCTTT
cdr3_aa: CASSLAGRRNTEAFF

v_call: TRBV20-1
clone_size: many
j_call: TRBJ1-2
d_call: .
cdr3_nt: TGCAGTGAGAAGGGGGAAGGCTATGGCTACACCTTC
cdr3_aa: CSEKGEGYGYTF

v_call: TRBV9
clone_size: many
j_call: TRBJ2-1
d_call: TRBD2
cdr3_nt: TGTGCCAGCAGCGTAGGCCCCCTAGGAGCGGGGGGTTACAATGAGCAGTTCTTC
cdr3_aa: CASSVGPLGAGGYNEQFF

v_call: TRBV10-3
clone_size: .
j_call: TRBJ2-2
d_call: .
cdr3_nt: TGTGCCATCAGTGAGGCCCATACTACGAGCACCGGGGAGCTGTTTTTT
cdr3_aa: CAISEAHTTSTGELFF

v_call: TRBV20-1
clone_size: few
j_call: TRBJ2-2
d_call: .
cdr3_nt: TGCAGTGCTAGAAGTCGGGGGGCACAAACCGGGGAGCTGTTTTTT
cdr3_aa: CSARSRGAQTGELFF

v_call: TRBV7-2
clone_size: .
j_call: TRBJ2-5
d_call: .
cdr3_nt: TGTGCCAGCAGCTTAGTCGGGGGGCGGAATCAAGAGACCCAGTACTTC
cdr3_aa: CASSLVGGRNQETQYF

v_call: TRBV28
clone_size: .
j_call: TRBJ2-3
d_call: .
cdr3_nt: TGTGCCAGCAGTTTGAAGCCTCATACGCAGTATTTT
cdr3_aa: CASSLKPHTQYF